Presented here are 12 T cell receptor beta chains from one specimen sequenced in a study of blood T cell repertoires in COVID-19. TCRdb keeps only in-frame clones here, not all; method: immunoSEQ multiplex PCR. Found here are 50,000 to 65,000 clones, 88% of them singletons; the top ten hold over 4%. Sequenced material: peripheral blood. The receptors derive from a man aged 60 to 69 with acute or convalescent COVID-19.

CDR3 loop: CASSIAGGRDTQYF. The CDR3 coding sequence is TGTGCCAGCAGCATAGCGGGAGGTCGAGATACGCAGTATTTT. This rearrangement joins TRBV5-4 to TRBJ2-3, with 10 bases matching TRBD2. CDR3 length: 14 residues. After removal of 4 bases from V and 5 bases from J, the junction contained 4 bases not matched to a gene. Germline V lookup: CDR1 SGHNT, CDR2 YYREEE (reference sequence).

This clone was observed a handful of times. An end of the junction does not agree with germline; a read error may underlie this. The chain joins TRBV7-7 to TRBJ2-1; TRBD1 agrees at 12 bases. The CDR3 is made up of 15 amino acids. Germline CDR1 is SSHAT and CDR2 is FNYEAQ (reference sequence). The CDR3 loop reads CASSPGTGGSNEQFF. As DNA, the CDR3 is TGTGCTAGCAGCCCCGGGACAGGGGGCTCCAATGAGCAGTTCTTC. Filled out from reference TRBV7-7 and TRBJ2-1, the complete variable domain reads GAGVSQSPRYKVTKRGQDVTLRCDPISSHATLYWYQQALGQGPEFLTYFNYEAQPDKSGLPSDRFSAERPEGSISTLTIQRTEQRDSAMYRCASSPGTGGSNEQFFGPGTRLTVL.

In its sample, this clone was seen once. The chain combines TRBV10-3 with TRBJ2-7; D perhaps matches TRBD1 (5 bases). This CDR3 has 15 residues. The V end lost 6 bases, the J end lost 3 bases, and 18 bases lay between the germline ends. CDR1 and CDR2 (germline): ENHRY, SYGVKD. For the CDR3, the DNA is TGTGCCATCAGCCCCGAACCAGGGATCGGCTACGAGCAGTACTTC. Translating gives CAISPEPGIGYEQYF.

The sample holds one count of this clone. The genes are TRBV19 and TRBJ1-1; no clear D. CDR3 length: 14 residues. Germline V gene sequence: CDR1 LNHDA, CDR2 SQIVND (reference sequence). The V end was cut by 4 bases, the J end by 2 bases, with 11 bases between. As DNA, the CDR3 is TGTGCCAGTAGTAATGCGGGCCCTAACACTGAAGCTTTCTTT. Residues: CASSNAGPNTEAFF.

The rearrangement joins TRBV18 to TRBJ2-2; 11 bases agree with TRBD2. In germline, CDR1 is KGHSH, CDR2 LQKENI. The junction had 4 bases not matched to a gene; V was cut back by 3 bases and J by 4 bases. The CDR3 is made up of 16 amino acids. For the CDR3, the DNA is TGTGCCAGCTCACCCCAGACTAGCGGGATCACCGGGGAGCTGTTTTTT. It is translated as CASSPQTSGITGELFF.

The V and J genes are TRBV30 and TRBJ2-2; 14 bases match TRBD2. J was trimmed by 7 bases and V by 3 bases; bases with no gene match: 7. Germline loops: CDR1 GTSNPN, CDR2 SVGIG (reference sequence). CDR3 length equals 16 residues. CDR3 nucleotide sequence: TGTGCCTGGAGGGGGACTAGCGGGAGTCATGGCGGGGAGCTGTTTTTT. Translation: CAWRGTSGSHGGELFF. The full variable domain, its missing parts supplied by reference TRBV30 and TRBJ2-2, is SQTIHQWPATLVQPVGSPLSLECTVEGTSNPNLYWYRQAAGRGLQLLFYSVGIGQISSEVPQNLSASRPQDRQFILSSKKLLLSDSGFYLCAWRGTSGSHGGELFFGEGSRLTVL.

This chain joins TRBV9 and TRBJ1-6, with D maybe TRBD1 (5 bases). This CDR3 is 15 amino acids long. CDR1 and CDR2 from the germline V gene are SGDLS and YYNGEE. Trimming pared 0 bases from V and 7 bases from J, leaving 11 bases between. The CDR3 DNA sequence: TGTGCCAGCAGCGTAGCGGCAGGGCTGAATTCACCCCTCCACTTT. Translating gives CASSVAAGLNSPLHF.

The V call is TRBV4-1, the J call TRBJ1-2, with 7 bases aligning to TRBD1. Trimming took 0 bases from V and 4 from J; bases not matched to a gene: 5. CDR1 MGHRA and CDR2 YSYEKL come from the germline V gene. The CDR3 totals 15 residues. CDR3 bases: TGCGCCAGCAGCCAAGATCAGGGGGTTTCCTATGGCTACACCTTC. Protein product: CASSQDQGVSYGYTF.

The V call is TRBV10-2, the J call TRBJ2-1; D gene unclear. Trimming pared 8 bases from V and 2 bases from J, leaving 16 bases between. The CDR3 is 15 amino acids. Germline lookup yields CDR1 WSHSY and CDR2 SAAADI. The CDR3 reads CASSRPGSTYNEQFF. CDR3 in DNA: TGCGCCAGCTCGAGACCAGGTTCCACCTACAATGAGCAGTTCTTC.

The chain combines TRBV20-1 with TRBJ2-1, with D unclear. The V end lost 6 bases, the J end lost 7 bases, and 7 bases lay between the germline ends. The CDR3 contains 10 residues. Germline CDR1 and CDR2: DFQATT and SNEGSKA (reference sequence). The CDR3 is CSALGNEQFF. The CDR3 DNA is TGCAGTGCCCTAGGTAATGAGCAGTTCTTC.

CDR3 sequence: CAARAREFETQYF. The CDR3 DNA sequence: TGTGCCGCCCGAGCTAGGGAGTTCGAGACCCAGTACTTC. This chain links TRBV10-3 with TRBJ2-5, with TRBD2 as a possible D gene (5 bases). The CDR3 is 13 residues long. V lost 11 bases and J lost 5, with 18 bases in between. The germline V gene encodes CDR1 ENHRY and CDR2 SYGVKD.

The CDR3 nucleotides are TGTGCCAGCAGGTGGACAGGGGAGGGGCAGCCCCAGCATTTT. Residues: CASRWTGEGQPQHF. The V and J genes are TRBV6-5 and TRBJ1-5; TRBD1 matches at 9 bases. Germline CDR1 MNHEY, CDR2 SVGAGI. V lost 6 bases and J lost 7; bases outside the gene matches: 7. The CDR3 runs to 14 residues.